This T cell receptor beta chain was sequenced in a study of T cell changes during pregnancy in multiple sclerosis. The repertoire was sequenced with immunoSEQ multiplex PCR; TCRdb's copy has only in-frame clones and lacks some. The sample gives more than 65,000 clones, nearly 95% of which show up once; 0.85% to 1.3% is in the top ten. With V trimmed by 4 bases and J by 3 bases, 8 bases remained unmatched. This CDR3 region has 16 residues. Germline lookup yields CDR1 SEHNR and CDR2 FQNEAQ (reference sequence). This sequence originates from a female donor with multiple sclerosis, enrolled in a pregnancy study. The chain employs TRBV7-9 and TRBJ2-3, with 9 nucleotides matching TRBD1. Sequenced material: peripheral blood, taken in the second trimester of pregnancy. The CDR3, as DNA: TGTGCCAGCAGCTCAGACGTCGGGACAGGGACAGATACGCAGTATTTT. Its protein product is CASSSDVGTGTDTQYF.